This T cell receptor beta chain was profiled in a study of T cells in Graves' hyperthyroidism and ophthalmopathy. Study details: Initial diagnosis, before any treatment, was when peripheral blood was collected.

Germline loops: CDR1 SGHNT, CDR2 YENEEA. The CDR3 has 16 amino acids. J was trimmed by 5 bases and V by 0 bases; bases with no gene match: 7. The study defined stable Graves' hyperthyroidism as no ophthalmopathy progression within 18 months. RNA transcripts gave rise to amplified TCR beta CDR3 regions. The study used the HTBI primer set for a first-round RT-PCR of the TCR CDR3. TCRdb redid the calling of the multiplex PCR reads with MiXCR, one entry per CDR3 protein. Of around 400,000 distinct CDR3 sequences listed, roughly 25% were seen once; the top ten hold around four fifths. This clonotype occurred many times.

The rearrangement joins TRBV11-3 to TRBJ2-5, with 9 bases lining up with TRBD1. Sequencing used blood. The receptor's source is a man in his fifties or sixties with Graves' hyperthyroidism. This CDR3 reads CASSLEGQGAFETQYF. Here the CDR3 DNA reads TGTGCCAGCAGCTTAGAGGGACAGGGCGCGTTTGAGACCCAGTACTTC. The variable domain in full, with the rest retrieved from reference TRBV11-3 and TRBJ2-5, is EAGVVQSPRYKIIEKKQPVAFWCNPISGHNTLYWYLQNLGQGPELLIRYENEEAVDDSQLPKDRFSAERLKGVDSTLKIQPAELGDSAVYLCASSLEGQGAFETQYFGPGTRLLVL.